Below are 10 T cell receptor beta chains sequenced from a single sample in a study of shared clonotypes between healthy human individuals. Some clones are missing from TCRdb's copy, which holds only in-frame ones; the method was immunoSEQ multiplex PCR. The sample yields approximately 1.5 million clones, approximately 98.5% seen once. Input material: naive CD4+ T cells sorted from blood. Subset noted: CD45RA+ positively selected. These receptors were obtained from a man younger than 40 in good health.

This chain uses TRBV5-1 with TRBJ2-7; 11 bases fit TRBD2. The length of the CDR3 is 16 residues. The V gene's germline CDR1 is SGHRS and CDR2 YFSETQ. The junction had 5 bases not matched to a gene; V was cut back by 3 bases and J by 0 bases. The chain's CDR3 is CASSWGLADSSYEQYF. DNA of the CDR3: TGCGCCAGCAGCTGGGGACTAGCGGACAGCTCCTACGAGCAGTACTTC. Together with reference TRBV5-1 and TRBJ2-7, the CDR3 gives the full variable domain: KAGVTQTPRYLIKTRGQQVTLSCSPISGHRSVSWYQQTPGQGLQFLFEYFSETQRNKGNFPGRFSGRQFSNSRSEMNVSTLELGDSALYLCASSWGLADSSYEQYFGPGTRLTVT.

V gene TRBV27 combines with J gene TRBJ2-3; D is unclear. Trimming left V 3 bases short and J 3 bases short, with 7 bases between. Germline CDR1 reads MNHEY; CDR2 reads SMNVEV (reference sequence). The CDR3 extends over 13 amino acids. The CDR3 sequence is CASSFFLTDTQYF. The CDR3 DNA follows: TGTGCCAGCAGTTTCTTCTTGACAGATACGCAGTATTTT.

This clone was found once. The chain joins TRBV19 to TRBJ2-3; D is unresolved. There are 15 residues in the CDR3. V was clipped by 3 bases and J by 4 bases, with 14 bases between them. Germline loops: CDR1 LNHDA, CDR2 SQIVND (reference sequence). The CDR3 nucleotides are TGTGCCAGTAGTATCGGAGAAAGGTGGGCAGATACGCAGTATTTT. Protein: CASSIGERWADTQYF.

The rearrangement uses TRBV6-4 and TRBJ2-2; D unresolved. The CDR3 length is 14 residues. The germline CDR1 and CDR2 sequences are MRHNA and SNTAGT. V shed 5 bases and J shed 5 bases, with 12 bases lying between them. The CDR3 DNA reads TGTGCCAGCAGTAGTTCTCGAAAGACCGGGGAGCTGTTTTTT. It is translated as CASSSSRKTGELFF.

The chain combines TRBV14 with TRBJ2-2; weak D call: TRBD1 (6 bases). This CDR3 is built from 14 residues. From germline, CDR1 is SGHDN and CDR2 FVKESK. Trimming cost V 4 bases and J 5 bases, with 11 bases left between them. CDR3 DNA sequence: TGTGCCAGCAGCCGGGACATAGATACCGGGGAGCTGTTTTTT. Protein: CASSRDIDTGELFF.

The rearrangement joins TRBV4-3 to TRBJ1-2, with 10 bases fitting TRBD1. CDR3 length: 20 residues. Per germline, CDR1 LGHNA and CDR2 YSLEER. V trimming: 2 bases; J trimming: 0 bases; junction bases outside the gene matches: 15. The CDR3 DNA sequence: TGCGCCAGCAGCCAACACGTCCGTGGGACAGGGGCAAACGCTAACTATGGCTACACCTTC. Translated: CASSQHVRGTGANANYGYTF.

The chain links TRBV18 to TRBJ2-1, with D hard to call. The CDR3 contains 15 residues. Trimming cost V 2 bases and J 6 bases, with 14 bases left between them. The germline V gene has CDR1 KGHSH and CDR2 LQKENI. The CDR3 sequence is CASSPSLMKSNEQFF. DNA for the CDR3: TGTGCCAGCTCACCAAGTTTGATGAAGAGCAATGAGCAGTTCTTC. The complete variable domain, with remaining parts taken from reference TRBV18 and TRBJ2-1, reads NAGVMQNPRHLVRRRGQEARLRCSPMKGHSHVYWYRQLPEEGLKFMVYLQKENIIDESGMPKERFSAEFPKEGPSILRIQQVVRGDSAAYFCASSPSLMKSNEQFFGPGTRLTVL.

This clone was seen a handful of times. The chain combines TRBV7-9 with TRBJ2-1; 10 bases line up with TRBD1. J gave up 3 bases and V 5 bases, and 4 bases lay outside the gene matches. Germline loops: CDR1 SEHNR, CDR2 FQNEAQ (reference sequence). The CDR3 consists of 15 residues. The DNA for the CDR3 is TGTGCCAGCAGCACCGGGACAGGGGACTACAATGAGCAGTTCTTC. This translates into CASSTGTGDYNEQFF.

The chain recombines TRBV29-1 with TRBJ2-2; a weak D match, TRBD2 (5 bases). The CDR3 loop spans 12 amino acids. Trimming stripped 6 bases from V and 6 bases from J, with 11 bases between. Germline values: CDR1 SQVTM, CDR2 ANQGSEA. The CDR3 sequence: CSVPDGAGELFF. In DNA form, the CDR3 reads TGCAGCGTACCGGACGGGGCCGGGGAGCTGTTTTTT.

The chain links TRBV18 to TRBJ1-1; D remains ambiguous. The CDR3 totals 15 residues. Germline CDR1 KGHSH, CDR2 LQKENI. V lost 2 bases, J lost 0 bases, and 10 bases lay in between. The CDR3 DNA follows: TGTGCCAGCTCACCAAGATCAGCCCTGAACACTGAAGCTTTCTTT. Amino acid sequence: CASSPRSALNTEAFF.